This paragraph reports one T cell receptor beta chain. Its antigen is not known. This sample was taken from a study of T cell repertoires in aging, cancer and after chemotherapy. Study as a whole: Approximately 8 million TCR reads were in the whole dataset.

Regarding the study as a whole: In cancer patients, declining TCR diversity with age involved lost richness and lost evenness.

Peripheral blood genomic DNA, not sorted cells or RNA, was the template. TRB rearrangements spanning V, D and J were amplified using mixed TRB-A/B primers. TCRdb reanalysed the multiplex PCR reads using MiXCR and keeps one entry per CDR3 protein. The sample contains roughly 4,000 distinct CDR3 sequences, roughly two fifths of which appear only once. Sample: blood. This clonotype originated in a human donor with a blood cancer.

The CDR3 DNA sequence: TGTGCCAGTAGCGACAGGGGGCAGATGGAGCCCCAGCATTTT. Its translation is CASSDRGQMEPQHF. V gene TRBV19 combines with J gene TRBJ1-5; 10 bases line up with TRBD1. J gave up 8 bases and V 6 bases, and 7 bases lay outside the gene matches. CDR1 LNHDA and CDR2 SQIVND come from the germline V gene (reference sequence). CDR3 length: 14 residues.